The sequence of this TCR beta chain was determined in a study of blood T cell repertoires in COVID-19. Study as a whole: From the United States, Italy and Spain came samples of acute and convalescent COVID-19. From T cells, B-cell-depleted T cells, or PBMCs came the material, which was cDNA or gDNA.

This CDR3 region has 14 residues. With 4 bases removed from V and 5 bases from J, the gap between germline ends came to 9 bases. Looked up from germline, CDR1 is LGHNA and CDR2 is YSLEER. Generated by immunoSEQ multiplex PCR, the TCRdb table keeps only in-frame clones and is missing some. This table holds roughly 120,000 clones, more than 70% found once. V and J are TRBV4-3 and TRBJ1-6; D uncertain. The source material was peripheral blood. This TCR was sampled from a human donor in a cohort sampled during active COVID-19. Here the CDR3 DNA reads TGCGCCAGCAGCCCTAGACGGGATAATTCACCCCTCCACTTT. Its protein product is CASSPRRDNSPLHF.